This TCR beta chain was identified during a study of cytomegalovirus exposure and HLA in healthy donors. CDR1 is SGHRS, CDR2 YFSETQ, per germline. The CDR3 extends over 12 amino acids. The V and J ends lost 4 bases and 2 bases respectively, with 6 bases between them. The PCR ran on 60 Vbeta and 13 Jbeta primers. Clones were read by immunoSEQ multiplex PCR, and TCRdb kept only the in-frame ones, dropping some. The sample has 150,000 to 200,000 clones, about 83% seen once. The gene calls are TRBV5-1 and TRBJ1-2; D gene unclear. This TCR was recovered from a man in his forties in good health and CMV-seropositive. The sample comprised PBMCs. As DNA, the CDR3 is TGCGCCAGCAGCGCGGAAAACTATGGCTACACCTTC. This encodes CASSAENYGYTF.